The sequence of this TCR beta chain was determined in a study of shared T cell receptors in the human thymus. Here immunoSEQ multiplex PCR was the method, and the copy in TCRdb shows in-frame clones only, minus some. This table holds some 400,000 clones, about 95% found once. The CDR3 covers 13 residues. This TCR came from a human donor. This sequence joins TRBV21-1 and TRBJ1-2; the tabulated D call, TRBD1, remains unverified against the DNA. TRBV21-1 is described as a pseudogene. The sample was thymocytes. The CDR3 reads CASSKVGAEGYTF. The CDR3 DNA follows: TGTGCCAGCAGCAAAGTGGGGGCTGAAGGCTACACCTTC.